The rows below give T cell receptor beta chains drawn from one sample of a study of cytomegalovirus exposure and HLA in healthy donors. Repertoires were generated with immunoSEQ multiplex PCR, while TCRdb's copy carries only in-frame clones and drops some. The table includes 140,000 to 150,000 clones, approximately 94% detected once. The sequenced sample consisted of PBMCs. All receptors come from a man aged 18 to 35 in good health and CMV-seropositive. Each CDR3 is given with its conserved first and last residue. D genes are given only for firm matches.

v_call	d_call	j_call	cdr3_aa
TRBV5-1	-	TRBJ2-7	CASSLIAGAEQYF
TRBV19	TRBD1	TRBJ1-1	CASSMAPGQVGGSNTEAFF
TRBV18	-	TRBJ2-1	CASSPASLAEQFF
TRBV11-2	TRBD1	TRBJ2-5	CASRQGARETQYF
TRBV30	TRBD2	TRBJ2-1	CAWSGGPEGGAYNEQFF
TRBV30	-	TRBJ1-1	CAWDRANTEAFF
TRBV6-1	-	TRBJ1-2	CASSVGFYGYTF
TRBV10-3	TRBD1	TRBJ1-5	CAISDGYNTGALNQPQHF
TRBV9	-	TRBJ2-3	CASSVDQGSDTQYF
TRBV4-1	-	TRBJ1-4	CASSQPRTTNEKLFF
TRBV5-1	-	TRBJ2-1	CASSSTGGSNEQFF
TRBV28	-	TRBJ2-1	CASTGTGNNEQFF
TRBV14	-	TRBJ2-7	CASSQELMSYEQYF
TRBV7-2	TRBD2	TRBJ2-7	CASSSLTSGRFHEQYF
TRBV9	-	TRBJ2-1	CASSVALQDRGASGSIGEQFF
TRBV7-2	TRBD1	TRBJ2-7	CASSTGVRYEQYF
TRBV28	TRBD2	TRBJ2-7	CASFGSSGRIIYEQYF
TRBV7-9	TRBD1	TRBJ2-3	CASSPRQGSDTQYF
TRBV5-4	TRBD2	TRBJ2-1	CASSSISGSGRGEQFF
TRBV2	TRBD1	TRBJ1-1	CASSGDRGMGTEAFF
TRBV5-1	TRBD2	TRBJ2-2	CASSYAGGSNTGELFF
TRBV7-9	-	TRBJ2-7	CASSLDGGSDQYF
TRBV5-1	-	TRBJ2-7	CASSQFGAEEQYF
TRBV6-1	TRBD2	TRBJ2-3	CASSAALLAGQDTQYF
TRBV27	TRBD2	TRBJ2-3	CASSSSTGTSGGTDTQYF
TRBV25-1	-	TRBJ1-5	CASSESVGDQPQHF
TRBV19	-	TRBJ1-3	CASSIMADGNTIYF
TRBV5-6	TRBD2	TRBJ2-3	CASSLAWRAGRDTQYF
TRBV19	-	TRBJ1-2	CASSAPRQQANYGYTF
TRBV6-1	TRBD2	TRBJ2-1	CASSAISGTSGYNEQFF
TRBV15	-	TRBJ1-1	CATSRDHMNTEAFF
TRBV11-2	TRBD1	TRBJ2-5	CASSGGPGQGLGETQYF
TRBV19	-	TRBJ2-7	CASSGASSSYEQYF
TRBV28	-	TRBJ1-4	CASSLDATNEKLFF
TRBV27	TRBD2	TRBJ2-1	CATRGGRAYNEQFF
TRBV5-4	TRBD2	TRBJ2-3	CASSPREGADTQYF
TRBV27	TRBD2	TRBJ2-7	CASREGLADYYEQYF
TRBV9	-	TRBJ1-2	CASSGWTAVNYGYTF
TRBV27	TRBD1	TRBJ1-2	CASSSYGRGPTNYGYTF
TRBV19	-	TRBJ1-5	CASSEGRDTAYQPQHF
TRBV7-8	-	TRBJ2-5	CASSLRGLKETQYF
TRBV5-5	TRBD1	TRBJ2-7	CASSLAGTVAYEQYF
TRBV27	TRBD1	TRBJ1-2	CASSPQQGADYGYTF
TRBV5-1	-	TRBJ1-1	CASSLEQGLPGFF
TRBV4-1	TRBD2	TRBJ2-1	CASSPYDLAGGAYNEQFF
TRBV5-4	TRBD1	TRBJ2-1	CASSLGQALSYNEQFF
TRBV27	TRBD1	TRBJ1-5	CASRRDRNQPQHF
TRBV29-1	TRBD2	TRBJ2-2	CSVNSGSANTGELFF
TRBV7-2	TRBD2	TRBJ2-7	CASSPRREGSYEQYF
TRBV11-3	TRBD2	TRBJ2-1	CASSSRTSDFNEQFF
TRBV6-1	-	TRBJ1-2	CASSRANYGYTF
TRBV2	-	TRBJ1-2	CASSQGPSMGYTF
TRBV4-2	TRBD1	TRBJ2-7	CASSQATGGGGTYEQYF
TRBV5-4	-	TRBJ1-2	CASSLGWGGGYTF
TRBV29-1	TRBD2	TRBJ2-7	CSVRTSGVYEQYF
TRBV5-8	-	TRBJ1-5	CASSWRDRGNHQPQHF
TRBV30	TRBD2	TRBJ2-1	CAWSGTSFLEQFF
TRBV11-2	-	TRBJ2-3	CASSLGGREYF
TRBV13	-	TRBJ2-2	CASSRGLAGELFF
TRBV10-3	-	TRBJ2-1	CAISDESSSEQFF